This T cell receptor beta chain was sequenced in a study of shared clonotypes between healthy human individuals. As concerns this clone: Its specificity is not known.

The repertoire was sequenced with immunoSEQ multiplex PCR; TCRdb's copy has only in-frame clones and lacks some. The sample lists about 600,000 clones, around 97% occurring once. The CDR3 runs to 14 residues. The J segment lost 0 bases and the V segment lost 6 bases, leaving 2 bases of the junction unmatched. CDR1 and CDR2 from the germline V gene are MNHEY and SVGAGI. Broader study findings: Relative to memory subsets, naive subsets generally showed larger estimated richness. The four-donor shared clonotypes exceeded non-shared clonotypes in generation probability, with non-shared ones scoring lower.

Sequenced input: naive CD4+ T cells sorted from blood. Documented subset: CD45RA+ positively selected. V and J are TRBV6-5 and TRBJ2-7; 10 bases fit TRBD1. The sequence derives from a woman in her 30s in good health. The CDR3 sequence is CASRDRGSSYEQYF. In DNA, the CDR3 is TGTGCCAGCAGGGACAGGGGGAGCTCCTACGAGCAGTACTTC.